This entry lists 28 T cell receptor beta chains sequenced from one sample in a study of early T cells in non-severe SARS-CoV-2 infection. In TCRdb, the 5' RACE reads were re-called with MiXCR into one record per CDR3 protein. The table shows about 48,000 distinct CDR3 sequences, with roughly 13% occurring only once. The sample consisted of whole blood. Every receptor here comes from an adult who was a healthcare worker with PCR-confirmed SARS-CoV-2 infection or an uninfected control (not recorded which).

This clonotype was seen many times. This chain joins TRBV29-1 and TRBJ2-3; TRBD1 matches at 9 bases. The V segment lost 5 bases and the J segment 3 bases; nucleotides outside the gene matches: 3. Germline V CDR1 and CDR2: SQVTM, ANQGSEA. The CDR3 runs to 13 residues. The CDR3 loop reads CSVWTGATDTQYF. The CDR3 coding sequence is TGCAGCGTTTGGACAGGGGCAACAGATACGCAGTATTTT.

This clonotype came up many times. V and J are TRBV29-1 and TRBJ2-7; weak D call: TRBD2 (6 bases). V was cut by 4 bases and J by 2 bases, with 12 bases left in between. Germline loops: CDR1 SQVTM, CDR2 ANQGSEA. CDR3 length: 13 residues. CDR3 nucleotides: TGCAGCGTTGGTGGTAGCGGTACCTACGAGCAGTACTTC. Translated, it gives CSVGGSGTYEQYF.

This clonotype was counted at least ten times. V and J are TRBV5-1 and TRBJ2-5; 8 nucleotides line up with TRBD1. With 2 bases clipped from V and 4 bases from J, the junction kept 4 bases outside the gene matches. This CDR3 comprises 14 residues. Germline V CDR1 and CDR2: SGHRS, YFSETQ. The CDR3 sequence: CASSFDRGGETQYF. The CDR3 DNA is TGCGCCAGCAGCTTCGACAGGGGAGGAGAGACCCAGTACTTC. Using reference TRBV5-1 and TRBJ2-5 for the parts outside the CDR3, the full variable domain is KAGVTQTPRYLIKTRGQQVTLSCSPISGHRSVSWYQQTPGQGLQFLFEYFSETQRNKGNFPGRFSGRQFSNSRSEMNVSTLELGDSALYLCASSFDRGGETQYFGPGTRLLVL.

This clonotype has just a few counts. CDR3 in amino acids: CASSYFPQGHHYNEQFF. As DNA, the CDR3 is TGTGCCAGCAGTTACTTCCCACAGGGACACCATTACAATGAGCAGTTCTTC. This sequence joins TRBV6-6 and TRBJ2-1; D is possibly TRBD1 (6 bases). The CDR3 consists of 17 residues. Trimming took off 1 base at V and 4 bases at J, with 17 bases between the two ends. CDR1 MNHNY and CDR2 SVGAGI come from the germline V gene (reference sequence).

This clonotype was found many times. This chain uses TRBV11-1 with TRBJ2-2; 7 nucleotides line up with TRBD1. J lost 5 bases, V lost 5 bases, and 8 bases had no gene match. CDR3 size: 15 residues. CDR1 SGHAT and CDR2 FQDESV come from the germline V gene (reference sequence). The CDR3 loop is CASSLNRGRTGELFF. CDR3 DNA sequence: TGTGCCAGCAGCCTAAACAGGGGTCGGACCGGGGAGCTGTTTTTT.

This clonotype was detected many times. The chain links TRBV7-8 to TRBJ2-1, with D tentatively TRBD1 (6 bases). From germline, CDR1 is SGHVS and CDR2 FQNEAQ. This CDR3 region has 16 residues. V dropped 7 bases and J dropped 8 bases, with 24 bases sitting between them. The CDR3 is CASTPLGASNGDEQFF. In DNA, the CDR3 is TGTGCCAGCACCCCGCTGGGGGCCAGTAATGGGGATGAGCAGTTCTTC.

In this sample, this clonotype turned up once. The chain carries TRBV5-1 and TRBJ1-6, with D maybe TRBD1 (6 bases). The CDR3 spans 16 residues. CDR1 SGHRS and CDR2 YFSETQ come from the germline V gene. Trimming cost V 0 bases and J 10 bases, with 17 bases left between them. This CDR3 reads CASSLASGVVGSPLHF. CDR3 DNA sequence: TGCGCCAGCAGCTTGGCCTCAGGGGTAGTAGGATCACCCCTCCACTTT.

This clonotype came up many times. J is TRBJ2-1 and V is TRBV10-3; D ambiguous. Germline assignment: CDR1 ENHRY and CDR2 SYGVKD. This CDR3 region has 12 residues. V dropped 2 bases and J dropped 7 bases, with 6 bases sitting between them. The CDR3 is CAISEIGNEQFF. The DNA for the CDR3 is TGTGCCATCAGTGAGATTGGTAATGAGCAGTTCTTC.

This clonotype came up many times. This CDR3 is CASTTGADTEAFF. The CDR3 coding sequence is TGCGCCAGCACCACGGGGGCCGACACTGAAGCTTTCTTT. V usage is TRBV10-2 and J usage is TRBJ1-1; weak D call: TRBD1 (6 bases). CDR1 is WSHSY and CDR2 is SAAADI in the germline V gene. The V gene lost 7 bases and the J gene lost 3 bases, with 12 bases spanning the gap. CDR3 size: 13 residues.

In nucleotides, the CDR3 is TGCAGCGTTGTGGGGACATCCGACTCTGGAAACACCATATATTTT. Residues: CSVVGTSDSGNTIYF. V usage is TRBV29-1 and J usage is TRBJ1-3; weak D call: TRBD1 (6 bases). The CDR3 extends over 15 amino acids. CDR1 SQVTM and CDR2 ANQGSEA come from the germline V gene. V gave up 4 bases and J gave up 0 bases, with 13 bases separating them.

The sample holds many counts of this clonotype. The chain links TRBV7-8 to TRBJ2-1; D gene uncertain. The CDR3 has 12 amino acids. The V end lost 4 bases, the J end lost 12 bases, and 13 bases lay between the germline ends. CDR1 SGHVS and CDR2 FQNEAQ come from the germline V gene. CDR3 in amino acids: CASSSRIKGQFF. The CDR3 DNA reads TGTGCCAGCAGCTCACGGATTAAGGGGCAGTTCTTC.

About this clonotype: One base away lies a much larger clone, so this may be a sequencing read error. This chain uses TRBV20-1 with TRBJ1-6, with D possibly TRBD1 on 5 matching bases. The CDR3 is 16 residues long. Germline CDR1 DFQATT, CDR2 SNEGSKA (reference sequence). The DNA for the CDR3 is TGCAGTGCTAGAGATAGAGACAGACCCTATAATCCACCCCTCCACTTT. Protein sequence: CSARDRDRPYNPPLHF.

This clonotype has at least ten counts. The V and J genes are TRBV24-1 and TRBJ1-4, with D perhaps matching TRBD1 (5 bases). The germline V gene has CDR1 KGHDR and CDR2 SFDVKD. The CDR3 has 15 residues. V was shortened by 3 bases and J by 6 bases, with 13 bases between the two germline ends. The CDR3 bases are TGTGCCACCAGTGATCCCCGGGGAGGGGATGAAAAACTGTTTTTT. It is translated as CATSDPRGGDEKLFF.

This clonotype was seen only a few times. The chain recombines TRBV29-1 with TRBJ2-1; 7 nucleotides line up with TRBD2. The CDR3 sequence is 14 residues long. Germline V CDR1 and CDR2: SQVTM, ANQGSEA. Germline trimming cut 4 bases from V and 3 bases from J; bases unmatched to any gene: 6. The CDR3 DNA is TGCAGCGTTGCGGGGATAGCGGGCTACAATGAGCAGTTCTTC. Encoded protein: CSVAGIAGYNEQFF.

The chain couples TRBV28 to TRBJ1-6; perhaps TRBD1 as D (6 bases). From germline, CDR1 is MDHEN and CDR2 SYDVKM. The CDR3 length is 14 residues. V lost 3 bases, J lost 7 bases, and 10 bases lay in between. CDR3 loop: CASSFTGLNSPLHF. In DNA form, the CDR3 reads TGTGCCAGCAGTTTTACAGGGTTGAATTCACCCCTCCACTTT.

This clonotype was detected many times. This chain links TRBV12-5 with TRBJ1-6; D gene uncertain. Germline V gene data show CDR1 as LGHNT and CDR2 as FRNRAP. This CDR3 has 13 residues. V was cut by 6 bases and J by 9 bases, with 12 bases left in between. The CDR3 DNA follows: TGTGCTAGTGGCCCCCATGATGGTTCACCCCTCCACTTT. Translating it yields CASGPHDGSPLHF.

The CDR3 DNA reads as TGCAGTGCAGAGAGTCAGACAGGGCTTACCTACAATGAGCAGTTCTTC. Translated, it gives CSAESQTGLTYNEQFF. The chain links TRBV20-1 to TRBJ2-1; 7 bases align to TRBD1. The CDR3 totals 16 residues. From germline, CDR1 is DFQATT and CDR2 SNEGSKA (reference sequence). J gave up 2 bases and V 6 bases, and 13 bases lay outside the gene matches.

The chain uses TRBV6-5 and TRBJ2-1; no definite D call. Trimming stripped 5 bases from V and 0 bases from J, with 14 bases between. CDR1 and CDR2 from the germline V gene are MNHEY and SVGAGI. This CDR3 region has 16 residues. The chain's CDR3 is CASSQQGPSSYNEQFF. In DNA form, the CDR3 reads TGTGCCAGCAGTCAACAAGGACCGAGCTCCTACAATGAGCAGTTCTTC.

V is TRBV29-1 and J is TRBJ1-1; no reliable D call. The CDR3 consists of 13 residues. Germline loops: CDR1 SQVTM, CDR2 ANQGSEA. V was trimmed by 2 bases and J by 0 bases, leaving 7 bases between them. The CDR3 spells CSVERVVNTEAFF. The CDR3, as DNA: TGCAGCGTTGAACGGGTTGTGAACACTGAAGCTTTCTTT.

This chain uses TRBV6-5 with TRBJ2-5; tentative D call: TRBD2 (8 bases). Germline V gene lookup returns CDR1 MNHEY and CDR2 SVGAGI. The CDR3 loop spans 16 amino acids. Trimming cost V 6 bases and J 2 bases, with 19 bases left between them. The CDR3 loop is CASSHGRGRLQETQYF. The CDR3, as DNA: TGTGCCAGCAGCCACGGGAGGGGGCGCCTACAAGAGACCCAGTACTTC.

This clonotype came up a few times. The chain combines TRBV5-1 with TRBJ2-1; 11 nucleotides line up with TRBD1. Germline lookup yields CDR1 SGHRS and CDR2 YFSETQ. After removal of 3 bases from V and 9 bases from J, the junction contained 11 bases not matched to a gene. The CDR3 consists of 16 residues. CDR3 DNA: TGCGCCAGCAGCTGGATCCGGGACAGGGGGTTATCTGAGCAGTTCTTC. Amino acid sequence: CASSWIRDRGLSEQFF.

The chain employs TRBV9 and TRBJ1-4, with 8 bases that match TRBD1. The CDR3 is 14 residues long. V lost 0 bases, J lost 8 bases, and 3 bases stayed unmatched. CDR1 is SGDLS and CDR2 is YYNGEE in the germline V gene. The CDR3 reads CASSVDTGGEKLFF. Here the CDR3 DNA reads TGTGCCAGCAGCGTAGACACAGGGGGAGAAAAACTGTTTTTT.

This clonotype was counted many times. The J gene is TRBJ2-1, the V gene TRBV20-1; 9 nucleotides match TRBD2. CDR1 and CDR2 (germline): DFQATT, SNEGSKA (reference sequence). V trimming: 3 bases; J trimming: 6 bases; junction bases outside the gene matches: 3. This CDR3 is 13 amino acids long. CDR3 in amino acids: CSASLAGANEQFF. Here the CDR3 DNA reads TGCAGTGCTAGTTTAGCGGGAGCCAATGAGCAGTTCTTC.

A word on this clonotype: This may come from a read error, since a much larger clone is one base off. This chain joins TRBV4-1 and TRBJ2-1; 9 nucleotides agree with TRBD2. CDR3 size: 18 residues. CDR1 MGHRA and CDR2 YSYEKL come from the germline V gene. CDR3 DNA sequence: TGCGTCAGCAGCATGAGACTAGCGGATTCGAGCTCCTACAATGAGCAGTTCTTC. Protein sequence: CVSSMRLADSSSYNEQFF.

J is TRBJ1-1 and V is TRBV7-3, with D perhaps TRBD1 (6 bases). Per the germline V gene, CDR1 is SGHTA and CDR2 is FQGTGA. This CDR3 has 16 amino acids. V shed 4 bases and J shed 1 base, with 16 bases lying between them. For the CDR3, the DNA is TGTGCCAGCAGCTCGCAACCTAAGACAGGGAACACTGAAGCTTTCTTT. Its translation is CASSSQPKTGNTEAFF.

This clonotype has only one observation. The rearrangement uses TRBV10-1 and TRBJ2-2, with D perhaps matching TRBD1 (5 bases). The V end was cut by 3 bases, the J end by 1 base, with 9 bases between. Germline V gene sequence: CDR1 WNHNN, CDR2 SYGVQD (reference sequence). The CDR3 length is 15 residues. Here the CDR3 reads CASSDPGLNTGELFF. In DNA form, the CDR3 reads TGCGCCAGCAGTGACCCAGGGCTGAACACCGGGGAGCTGTTTTTT.

This clonotype has at least ten counts. The CDR3: CSANTGGNQPQHF. The DNA of the CDR3 is TGCAGTGCTAACACAGGGGGCAATCAGCCCCAGCATTTT. The V call is TRBV20-1, the J call TRBJ1-5, with 7 bases identical to TRBD1. Trimming took 4 bases from V and 2 from J; bases not matched to a gene: 2. The CDR3 loop spans 13 amino acids. Germline V gives CDR1 DFQATT, CDR2 SNEGSKA (reference sequence).

J is TRBJ2-3 and V is TRBV20-1, with TRBD2 matching 9 bases. The germline V gene has CDR1 DFQATT and CDR2 SNEGSKA (reference sequence). The CDR3 has 15 residues. V gave up 4 bases and J gave up 6 bases; unmatched junction bases: 11. As DNA, the CDR3 is TGCAGTGCTACTGATCGCGGGGGGGCCGGCGATACGCAGTATTTT. Protein product: CSATDRGGAGDTQYF.